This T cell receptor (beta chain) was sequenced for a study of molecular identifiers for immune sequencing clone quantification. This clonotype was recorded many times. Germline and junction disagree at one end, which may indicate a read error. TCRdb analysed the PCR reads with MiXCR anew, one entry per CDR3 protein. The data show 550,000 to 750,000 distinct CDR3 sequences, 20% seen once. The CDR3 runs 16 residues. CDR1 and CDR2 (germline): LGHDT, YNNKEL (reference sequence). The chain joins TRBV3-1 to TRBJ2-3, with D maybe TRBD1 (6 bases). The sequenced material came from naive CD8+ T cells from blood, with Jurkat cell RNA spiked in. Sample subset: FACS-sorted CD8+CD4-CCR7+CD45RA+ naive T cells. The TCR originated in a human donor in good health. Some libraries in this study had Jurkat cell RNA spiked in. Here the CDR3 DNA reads TGTGCCAGCACCCAAGAACCGGGCCAGGGGCGAGATACGCAGTATTTT. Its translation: CASTQEPGQGRDTQYF.